This T cell receptor beta chain was identified in a study of PD-L1 blockade in urothelial cancer. This sample's time point: peripheral blood 6 weeks after treatment start. All patients carried locally advanced or metastatic urothelial carcinoma. The CDR3 runs to 13 residues. Germline CDR1 SQVTM, CDR2 ANQGSEA. With 1 base removed from V and 4 bases from J, the gap between germline ends came to 7 bases. Profiled with immunoSEQ multiplex PCR; TCRdb holds only in-frame clones, not every one. There are around 110,000 clones in the sample; more than 85% occur only once, and approximately 1.7% lies in the top ten. This clone has more than one count but fewer than ten.

This specimen was PBMCs, taken around atezolizumab (anti-PD-L1) treatment. The origin of this receptor is a man aged 60-69 years with urothelial cancer. This rearrangement joins TRBV29-1 to TRBJ2-2; D uncertain. The CDR3 DNA is TGCAGCGTTGAAGGGCCCACCACCGGGGAGCTGTTTTTT. It yields the protein CSVEGPTTGELFF.